This T cell receptor (beta chain) was captured in a study of T cell responses to AZD1222 COVID-19 vaccine. The CDR3 consists of 18 residues. The V gene's germline CDR1 is SGHTA and CDR2 FQGTGA. The J segment lost 1 base and the V segment lost 0 bases, leaving 6 bases of the junction unmatched. Measured with immunoSEQ multiplex PCR; TCRdb has only the in-frame clones, and not every one. The sample contains around 130,000 clones, 88% of which appear only once. Of note for this clone: The antigen remains undetermined.

The study, taken as a whole, reports: Clonal diversity was possibly underestimated, and the donors were mostly white British, with more females. The peak T cell response came first, and repertoires were sampled only after it. The breadth and depth of Spike-specific TCRs increased once two AZD1222 doses had been given.

Specimen: peripheral blood, collected on day 0 of AZD1222 vaccination. The TCR sequence derives from an adult in good health. The V and J genes are TRBV7-3 and TRBJ1-3; 10 positions agree with TRBD1. CDR3: CASSLTGDRGFSGNTIYF. DNA of the CDR3: TGTGCCAGCAGCTTAACGGGGGACAGGGGCTTTTCTGGAAACACCATATATTTT.